The rows below give T cell receptor beta chains drawn from one sample of a study of T-cell reconstitution after alpha-beta-depleted transplantation in children. MiXCR was run by TCRdb on the PCR reads, yielding one entry per CDR3 protein. The sample lists 200,000 to 250,000 distinct CDR3 sequences, about 24% occurring once. This specimen was PBMCs, mostly from graft donor cells, taken 360 days after TCRalphabeta/CD19-depleted stem cell transplant. The receptors were gathered from a female patient under 10 years old who had a stem cell transplant for congenital amegakaryocytic thrombocytopenia, so the T cells may come from the graft donor. The CDR3 runs from the conserved cysteine through the conserved F or W. D genes are given only for firm matches. Clone size is given for some rows only: seen once, a few or many times, or a class if the clone is expanded.

TRBJ2-7,TRBV28,14,.,.,CASSLGGFGYEQYF,TGTGCCAGCAGTTTGGGTGGTTTCGGCTACGAGCAGTACTTC
TRBJ1-2,TRBV15,13,.,.,CATSRDGTDGYTF,TGTGCCACCAGCAGAGACGGGACGGATGGCTACACCTTC
TRBJ2-1,TRBV12-3/TRBV12-4,14,.,many,CASSLVPPLDEQFF,TGTGCCAGCAGTTTGGTACCGCCTTTGGATGAGCAGTTCTTC
TRBJ1-5,TRBV5-1,13,.,many,CASSFFSVQPQHF,TGCGCCAGCAGCTTTTTTTCGGTGCAGCCCCAGCATTTT
TRBJ1-2,TRBV20-1,16,TRBD1,.,CSASRGEDRDGYGYTF,TGCAGTGCTAGTAGGGGGGAGGACAGGGATGGCTATGGCTACACCTTC
TRBJ2-7,TRBV10-3,12,.,.,CAIRGTGHEQYF,TGTGCCATCAGGGGTACAGGACACGAGCAGTACTTC
TRBJ2-1,TRBV3-1,13,.,few,CASSLASEEEQFF,TGTGCCAGCAGCCTTGCCAGCGAGGAAGAGCAGTTCTTC
TRBJ2-2,TRBV12-3/TRBV12-4,15,TRBD2,many,CASSSRLAGGRELFF,TGTGCCAGCAGTTCACGACTAGCGGGAGGGAGGGAGCTGTTTTTT
TRBJ2-7,TRBV20-1,14,TRBD2,.,CSALGLAGTYEQYF,TGCAGTGCTCTTGGGCTAGCGGGTACCTACGAGCAGTACTTC
TRBJ2-7,TRBV7-8,14,.,.,CASSLYQGGYEQYF,TGTGCCAGCAGCTTATACCAGGGGGGATACGAGCAGTACTTC
TRBJ1-2,TRBV7-2,14,TRBD1,.,CASSFGTGGYGYTF,TGTGCCAGCAGCTTTGGGACAGGGGGTTATGGCTACACCTTC
TRBJ2-7,TRBV20-1,13,.,.,CSARGQGRYEQYF,TGCAGTGCGCGGGGGCAGGGTCGGTACGAGCAGTACTTC
TRBJ1-6,TRBV7-9,13,.,.,CASSFSRDSPLHF,TGTGCCAGCAGCTTTAGCAGGGACTCACCCCTCCACTTT
TRBJ2-7,TRBV28,14,.,many,CASRPGTTRGEQYF,TGTGCCAGCAGACCTGGGACAACTCGTGGCGAGCAGTACTTC
TRBJ1-5,TRBV12-3/TRBV12-4,14,TRBD1,.,CASSWTGNNQPQHF,TGTGCCAGCAGTTGGACAGGGAACAATCAGCCCCAGCATTTT
TRBJ2-1,TRBV18,14,.,.,CASSPVGPYNQQFF,TGTGCCAGCTCACCAGTGGGCCCCTACAATCAGCAGTTCTTC
TRBJ2-7,TRBV5-1,10,.,.,CASRDGEQYF,TGCGCCAGCAGGGACGGCGAGCAGTACTTC
TRBJ2-7,TRBV6-6,13,TRBD1,.,CASTVTGGAEQYF,TGTGCCAGCACCGTAACAGGGGGCGCCGAGCAGTACTTC
TRBJ2-7,TRBV6-5,14,TRBD1,.,CASSYSPGQKEQYF,TGTGCCAGCAGTTACTCTCCGGGACAGAAGGAGCAGTACTTC
TRBJ2-1,TRBV28,16,.,.,CASSTTTVDTDNEQFF,TGTGCCAGCAGTACTACGACGGTGGACACCGACAATGAGCAGTTCTTC
TRBJ2-7,TRBV5-1,13,.,.,CASTETGGQGQYF,TGCGCCAGCACGGAGACAGGAGGACAAGGGCAGTACTTC
TRBJ2-5,TRBV24-1,16,TRBD2,many,CATSAPTAGGRETQYF,TGTGCCACCAGTGCCCCGACAGCGGGAGGTAGAGAGACCCAGTACTTC
TRBJ2-7,TRBV12-3/TRBV12-4,16,TRBD2,few,CASSRLAGMTSYEQYF,TGTGCCAGCAGCCGGCTAGCGGGAATGACTTCGTACGAGCAGTACTTC
TRBJ2-5,TRBV6-1,14,.,few,CASTVGPRQETQYF,TGTGCCAGCACCGTAGGCCCAAGACAAGAGACCCAGTACTTC
TRBJ1-1,TRBV6-1,14,TRBD1,.,CASSPGTGSTEAFF,TGTGCCAGCAGTCCCGGGACAGGGAGCACTGAAGCTTTCTTT
TRBJ2-1,TRBV30,13,TRBD1,few,CAWTGQGINEQFF,TGTGCCTGGACGGGACAGGGTATCAATGAGCAGTTCTTC
TRBJ1-5,TRBV7-6,18,.,few,CASSLEPNRRTSIEPQHF,TGTGCCAGCAGCTTAGAGCCGAACCGACGGACTAGCATTGAGCCCCAGCATTTT
TRBJ1-5,TRBV6-6,13,.,.,CASSYWMDQPQHF,TGTGCCAGCAGTTACTGGATGGATCAACCCCAGCATTTT
TRBJ1-6,TRBV7-9,14,.,.,CASSLVRTNSPLHF,TGTGCCAGCAGCTTAGTACGGACGAATTCACCCCTCCACTTT
TRBJ2-7,TRBV10-2,16,.,.,CASSEDHSRFNYEQYF,TGCGCCAGCAGTGAGGACCACAGCCGATTCAACTACGAGCAGTACTTC
TRBJ1-6,TRBV2,14,.,.,CASKGWDIDSPLHF,TGTGCCAGCAAGGGGTGGGATATCGATTCACCCCTCCACTTT
TRBJ2-3,TRBV5-4,18,.,few,CASSTNIIAVASTDTQYF,TGTGCCAGCAGCACGAACATTATAGCGGTAGCTAGCACAGATACGCAGTATTTT
TRBJ2-5,TRBV6-6,12,.,.,CASKLAKETQYF,TGTGCCAGCAAGCTAGCCAAAGAGACCCAGTACTTC
TRBJ2-1,TRBV13,16,.,few,CASSLDSQVLHNEQFF,TGTGCCAGCAGCTTAGATTCCCAGGTCCTACACAATGAGCAGTTCTTC
TRBJ2-6,TRBV24-1,13,.,.,CATSDSGANVLTF,TGTGCCACCAGTGATTCGGGGGCCAACGTCCTGACTTTC
TRBJ2-7,TRBV3-1,11,.,many,CASSQVYEQYF,TGTGCCAGCAGCCAAGTATACGAGCAGTACTTC
TRBJ2-3,TRBV4-2,14,.,.,CASSQPGNTDTQYF,TGTGCCAGCAGCCAACCCGGGAACACAGATACGCAGTATTTT
TRBJ2-7,TRBV2,14,.,.,CANQRTAILYEQYF,TGTGCCAACCAACGGACAGCCATCCTTTACGAGCAGTACTTC
TRBJ2-5,TRBV2,14,TRBD1,.,CASYIGTAKETQYF,TGTGCCAGCTACATAGGGACAGCAAAAGAGACCCAGTACTTC
TRBJ1-6,TRBV14,17,.,few,CASSFTLDSLYNSPLHF,TGTGCCAGCAGCTTTACACTGGACAGCCTTTATAATTCACCCCTCCACTTT
TRBJ2-1,TRBV7-9,12,.,.,CASSPGVNEQFF,TGTGCCAGCAGCCCCGGCGTCAATGAGCAGTTCTTC
TRBJ2-3,TRBV28,16,.,.,CASSLFGVSFTDTQYF,TGTGCCAGCAGTTTATTCGGCGTGTCTTTCACAGATACGCAGTATTTT
TRBJ2-5,TRBV5-6,16,TRBD1,.,CASSWDRGVIEETQYF,TGTGCCAGCAGCTGGGACAGGGGTGTCATAGAAGAGACCCAGTACTTC
TRBJ1-2,TRBV3-1,14,.,.,CASSQVVGTYGYTF,TGTGCCAGCAGCCAAGTAGTAGGGACCTATGGCTACACCTTC
TRBJ2-5,TRBV3-1,12,.,.,CASSHLQETQYF,TGTGCCAGCAGCCACCTCCAAGAGACCCAGTACTTC
TRBJ2-1,TRBV10-3,13,.,many,CAISESTDLQQFF,TGTGCCATCAGTGAGTCGACGGATTTGCAGCAGTTCTTC
TRBJ2-5,TRBV28,13,.,.,CVSSETGLETQYF,TGTGTCAGCAGTGAAACAGGGTTGGAGACCCAGTACTTC
TRBJ2-3,TRBV5-1,13,.,few,CASSIDLTDTQYF,TGCGCCAGCAGCATCGACCTGACAGATACGCAGTATTTT
TRBJ2-3,TRBV7-3,16,TRBD1,few,CASSPEGQGYTDTQYF,TGTGCCAGCAGCCCCGAGGGACAGGGCTACACAGATACGCAGTATTTT
TRBJ1-5,TRBV20-1,14,.,few,CSASNVGVRQPQHF,TGCAGTGCTAGCAATGTTGGGGTGCGTCAGCCCCAGCATTTT
TRBJ2-1,TRBV20-1,14,.,.,CSARGQDAYNEQFF,TGCAGTGCTAGAGGACAGGACGCATACAATGAGCAGTTCTTC
TRBJ1-1,TRBV5-1,15,.,.,CASSLGAGMNTEAFF,TGCGCCAGCAGCTTGGGCGCGGGGATGAACACTGAAGCTTTCTTT
TRBJ2-2,TRBV4-1,13,.,few,CASSLTWTGELFF,TGCGCCAGCAGCCTTACTTGGACCGGGGAGCTGTTTTTT
TRBJ2-7,TRBV5-4,14,.,.,CASSFRRAVGEQYF,TGTGCCAGCAGCTTCCGCAGGGCGGTAGGGGAGCAGTACTTC
TRBJ2-2,TRBV11-2,15,.,.,CASRGGGAVVGELFF,TGTGCCAGCAGGGGAGGGGGCGCTGTGGTCGGGGAGCTGTTTTTT
TRBJ2-1,TRBV11-2,15,TRBD2,many,CASSLGTSGGALQFF,TGTGCCAGCAGCTTAGGGACTAGCGGGGGGGCCCTACAGTTCTTC
TRBJ2-2,TRBV6-5,15,TRBD1,.,CASSYPQGAAGELFF,TGTGCCAGCAGTTACCCTCAGGGGGCCGCCGGGGAGCTGTTTTTT